Listed below are T cell receptor beta chains from one sample, sequenced in a study of blood T cell repertoires in COVID-19. The protocol was immunoSEQ multiplex PCR, while the TCRdb copy is restricted to in-frame clones and leaves out a portion. The sample shows some 74,000 clones, roughly 91% of them seen only once. Material: peripheral blood. These receptors were taken from a man over 45 with active COVID-19. The CDR3 runs from the conserved cysteine through the conserved F or W. The D gene is left open where the match is weak. Clone size is not always given. Where it is, it says once, few, many or a class for expanded clones.

clone_size j_call d_call v_call cdr3_nt cdr3_aa
once TRBJ2-2 . TRBV5-1 TGCGCCAGCAGCTTGATGGCCAGGTACACCGGGGAGCTGTTTTTT CASSLMARYTGELFF
. TRBJ2-3 . TRBV27 TGTGCCAGCAGTTTAGAGTACAGCAGCACAGATACGCAGTATTTT CASSLEYSSTDTQYF
. TRBJ2-7 . TRBV18 TGTGCCAGCTCACCCCGTCTGACGGAGAGCTCCTACGAGCAGTACTTC CASSPRLTESSYEQYF
. TRBJ2-3 TRBD1 TRBV7-9 TGTGCCAGCAGCTTAAAGGGACAGGGTCCAGATACGCAGTATTTT CASSLKGQGPDTQYF
. TRBJ2-1 . TRBV9 TGTGCCAGCAGCGAGGACTATAATGAGCAGTTCTTC CASSEDYNEQFF
. TRBJ1-5 . TRBV28 TGTGCCAGCAGTTTATACCCTCGGGGGTCAGGAACCAATCAGCCCCAGCATTTT CASSLYPRGSGTNQPQHF
. TRBJ1-5 TRBD1 TRBV28 TGTGCCAGCACCCGGGACAGTAGCAATCAGCCCCAGCATTTT CASTRDSSNQPQHF
. TRBJ1-3 TRBD1 TRBV6-5 TGTGCCAGCAGCGCAGGGGGCGCTGGGAACACCATATATTTT CASSAGGAGNTIYF
. TRBJ2-7 TRBD1 TRBV7-2 TGTGCCAGCAGCTCCCGCCGGACAGGAACCTACGAGCAGTACTTC CASSSRRTGTYEQYF
. TRBJ2-3 TRBD2 TRBV9 TGTGCCAGCACCCGGGACGGTCGACTAGCGGGCACAGATACGCAGTATTTT CASTRDGRLAGTDTQYF
. TRBJ2-1 . TRBV7-3 TGTGCCAGCAGCTTACACGGGACCTACAATGAGCAGTTCTTC CASSLHGTYNEQFF
few TRBJ1-4 TRBD1 TRBV7-8 TGTGCCAGCAGCTTTCAGGGGGCAACTAATGAAAAACTGTTTTTT CASSFQGATNEKLFF
. TRBJ1-6 TRBD1 TRBV19 TGTGCCAGTAGTAGAAGACGGGACAGGGAGAAGTATTCACCCCTCCACTTT CASSRRRDREKYSPLHF
few TRBJ1-5 TRBD1 TRBV19 TGTGCCAGTAGTTCAGGGGGCGAGGGGGGCAATCAGCCCCAGCATTTT CASSSGGEGGNQPQHF
. TRBJ1-2 . TRBV3-1/TRBV3-2 TGTGCCAGGATCTACATGGGGGCCTATGGCTACACCTTC CARIYMGAYGYTF
once TRBJ1-2 . TRBV9 TGTGCCAGCAGCCTGAGGGGGTCGGCGGGTGGCTACACCTTC CASSLRGSAGGYTF
. TRBJ2-7 . TRBV12-5 TGTGCTAGTGGTTTCTCTGGTAGCGAGCAGTACTTC CASGFSGSEQYF
. TRBJ1-5 . TRBV12-3/TRBV12-4 TGTGCCAGCAGTTTACATTTGGCTGGCAGTACGCATTTT CASSLHLAGSTHF
. TRBJ2-3 . TRBV11-2 TGTGCCAGCAGCCACATGGATACGCAGTATTTT CASSHMDTQYF
. TRBJ1-2 . TRBV7-8 TGTGCCAGCAGCGTCCAGGGTTATGGCTACACCTTC CASSVQGYGYTF
. TRBJ1-4 . TRBV7-8 TGTGCCAGCAGCGCCGGGTCGCGGACTAATGAAAAACTGTTTTTT CASSAGSRTNEKLFF
. TRBJ1-2 . TRBV12-3/TRBV12-4 TGTGCCAGCACCCTTGCGGGGTACCATGGCTACACCTTC CASTLAGYHGYTF
. TRBJ1-2 TRBD1 TRBV6-1 TGTGCCAGCAGTGAGGGGGACAGGGATGGTAACTATGGCTACACCTTC CASSEGDRDGNYGYTF
. TRBJ2-1 TRBD1 TRBV5-5 TGTGCCAGCAGCTTGGCCCAACAGGGGGCATTGGATGAGCAGTTCTTC CASSLAQQGALDEQFF
. TRBJ1-2 . TRBV29-1 TGCAGCGGCAGGGTAAACTATGGCTACACCTTC CSGRVNYGYTF
. TRBJ1-2 TRBD1 TRBV27 TGTGCCAGCAGTCCCTACGGGACAGGGACCAACTATGGCTACACCTTC CASSPYGTGTNYGYTF
. TRBJ2-7 . TRBV19 TGTGCCAGTAGTATGGCACAGGGAGGGTCCTACGAGCAGTACTTC CASSMAQGGSYEQYF